This entry lists 6 T cell receptor beta chains sequenced from one sample in a study of T cell repertoires in cytomegalovirus infection. Each CDR3 protein is one row after TCRdb ran MiXCR on the reads. The table lists over 450,000 distinct CDR3 sequences, roughly 10% of them singletons. The sample comprised PBMCs. The receptors here all came from a human donor in good health (CMV status not recorded). Some clones in this sample may be carry-over from other donors' samples.

The chain couples TRBV3-1 to TRBJ1-1; D uncertain. Germline V gene sequence: CDR1 LGHDT, CDR2 YNNKEL (reference sequence). The CDR3 spans 16 residues. V was pared by 0 bases and J by 2 bases, with 13 bases between. The CDR3: CASSQDSSNHNTEAFF. Here the CDR3 DNA reads TGTGCCAGCAGCCAAGACAGCAGCAACCATAACACTGAAGCTTTCTTT.

This clonotype was found many times. This chain connects TRBV7-2 to TRBJ2-3, with D possibly TRBD1 on 5 matching bases. V was pared by 3 bases and J by 8 bases, with 12 bases between. Germline lookup yields CDR1 SGHTA and CDR2 FQGNSA. The CDR3 covers 13 residues. The CDR3 is CASSFGSQGTQYF. In DNA, the CDR3 is TGTGCCAGCAGCTTTGGGTCCCAGGGTACGCAGTATTTT.

The sample holds a few counts of this clonotype. The chain employs TRBV27 and TRBJ2-1, with 9 bases matching TRBD1. This CDR3 is built from 14 residues. Germline CDR1 and CDR2: MNHEY and SMNVEV (reference sequence). J gave up 8 bases and V 10 bases, and 12 bases lay outside the gene matches. Written as DNA, the CDR3 is TGTGCCACTTTAAAAAACAGGGGGCGATATGAGCAGTTCTTC. Encoded protein: CATLKNRGRYEQFF.

Many counts were recorded for this clonotype. The rearrangement joins TRBV28 to TRBJ1-1, with TRBD1 matching over 8 bases. The CDR3 is 15 residues long. The J segment lost 1 base and the V segment lost 3 bases, leaving 4 bases of the junction unmatched. The germline CDR1 and CDR2 sequences are MDHEN and SYDVKM. CDR3 nucleotides: TGTGCCAGCAGTTTTTGGGACAGGAGGAACACTGAAGCTTTCTTT. Encoded protein: CASSFWDRRNTEAFF. Variable domain in full (rest from reference TRBV28 and TRBJ1-1): DVKVTQSSRYLVKRTGEKVFLECVQDMDHENMFWYRQDPGLGLRLIYFSYDVKMKEKGDIPEGYSVSREKKERFSLILESASTNQTSMYLCASSFWDRRNTEAFFGQGTRLTVV.

This clonotype was found many times. CDR3 amino acids: CASRPTRLAQNRPEQYF. The CDR3 region has the DNA TGTGCCAGCAGGCCGACACGACTAGCCCAGAACAGGCCTGAGCAGTACTTC. The chain is built from TRBV27 and TRBJ2-7, with 7 bases lining up with TRBD2. There are 17 residues in the CDR3. The V gene's germline CDR1 is MNHEY and CDR2 SMNVEV (reference sequence). J was trimmed by 7 bases and V by 6 bases; bases with no gene match: 21.

This clonotype was detected ten times or more. This chain connects TRBV12-3 or TRBV12-4 to TRBJ2-7; 8 positions match TRBD2. Trimming took 3 bases from V and 5 from J; bases not matched to a gene: 6. CDR3 length equals 14 residues. The CDR3 bases are TGTGCCAGCAGTTTGAGCGGGAGTAGGCACGAGCAGTACTTC. Protein product: CASSLSGSRHEQYF.